Each of the 5 T cell receptor beta chains below was sequenced from the same sample in a study of cytomegalovirus exposure and HLA in healthy donors. PCR employed 60 Vbeta and 13 Jbeta primers. TCRdb's table, derived via immunoSEQ multiplex PCR, lists solely in-frame clones and lacks some. The sample has 130,000 to 150,000 clones; more than 75% are singletons. The sequenced sample was PBMCs. These receptor sequences come from a female donor in good health and CMV-seronegative.

The V and J genes are TRBV15 and TRBJ2-1; maybe TRBD2 (6 bases). Germline values: CDR1 LNHNV, CDR2 YYDKDF (reference sequence). Trimming stripped 3 bases from V and 5 bases from J, with 11 bases between. The CDR3 is 14 residues long. CDR3 in amino acids: CATSSRDSNNEQFF. In DNA, the CDR3 is TGTGCCACCAGCAGCCGGGACTCGAACAATGAGCAGTTCTTC.

The chain is built from TRBV28 and TRBJ1-1, with D possibly TRBD1 on 6 matching bases. The V end lost 7 bases, the J end lost 5 bases, and 29 bases lay between the germline ends. CDR1 and CDR2 from the germline V gene are MDHEN and SYDVKM. This CDR3 region has 18 residues. CDR3 in amino acids: CASIARVRGPGRRTEAFF. The DNA for the CDR3 is TGTGCCAGCATCGCGAGAGTCAGGGGTCCTGGGCGAAGGACTGAAGCTTTCTTT.

V and J are TRBV30 and TRBJ2-7, with TRBD1 matching over 7 bases. Germline-derived CDR1 and CDR2 are GTSNPN and SVGIG (reference sequence). The CDR3 length is 19 residues. After removal of 0 bases from V and 4 bases from J, the junction contained 21 bases not matched to a gene. The CDR3 protein is CAWSVDLFRTGQGSYEQYF. Written as DNA, the CDR3 is TGTGCCTGGAGTGTTGATCTGTTCCGGACAGGTCAGGGGAGTTACGAGCAGTACTTC.

This rearrangement joins TRBV14 to TRBJ2-1; D is possibly TRBD2 (6 bases). The CDR3 is 15 amino acids. V was trimmed by 1 base and J by 6 bases, leaving 13 bases between them. Looked up from germline, CDR1 is SGHDN and CDR2 is FVKESK. The DNA for the CDR3 is TGTGCCAGCAGCCAAGTGGATAGCGGCCGCAATGAGCAGTTCTTC. The encoded protein is CASSQVDSGRNEQFF.

The chain carries TRBV28 and TRBJ2-1; 14 bases are a match to TRBD2. V gave up 5 bases and J gave up 9 bases; unmatched junction bases: 12. Germline assignment: CDR1 MDHEN and CDR2 SYDVKM. This CDR3 comprises 17 residues. DNA of the CDR3: TGTGCCAGCAGTAAGGCGTCGACTAGCGGGAGGGTCGGTGAGCAGTTCTTC. It translates to CASSKASTSGRVGEQFF.